This T cell receptor (beta chain) was documented in a study of blood T cell repertoires in COVID-19 (TCRdb year 2020). For context, the study as a whole: The collaborator samples originated in the United States, Italy and Spain and spanned the acute and convalescent phases of COVID-19. The prospective study material was composed of cDNA or gDNA derived from T cells, B-cell-depleted T cells, or PBMCs. Deeply sampled blood TCRbeta repertoires from subjects exposed to, actively infected with, or recovered from COVID-19 were included in the dataset. The repertoires were released in a freely available public database meant as a resource for research on the immune response to SARS-CoV-2. Samples were obtained from the ongoing ImmuneRACE study (first 160 participants) and from 1,200 or so subjects provided by 6 global collaborators. The sample metadata nearly always contained a de-identified subject ID, COVID-19 status, age in years and sex. Where available, HLA class I and class II types were taken from metadata supplied by the sample provider and were not determined by assay-based typing.

Participants in the prospective study were aged 18 to 89 years, lived in more than 20 United States geographic areas, and enrolled through a virtual design. In the prospective study, cohorts were assigned on the basis of participant-reported clinical history obtained from a screening survey and a study questionnaire. Recovered participants in ImmuneRACE Cohort 3 were defined by two consecutive negative NP/OP PCR tests, clearance by a healthcare professional, or resolution of symptoms. In the prospective study, whole blood, serum and a nasopharyngeal or oropharyngeal swab were collected from each participant by mobile phlebotomists. Over a 2-month period, participants in the prospective study had the option of providing additional blood draws and questionnaires. Before DNA extraction, prospective study blood samples were shipped either frozen or at room temperature. TCRbeta CDR3 regions were amplified from genomic DNA using the immunoSEQ Assay, a bias-controlled multiplex PCR. The authors' pipeline ran thus. Within the assay, amplification of reference gene primers was used to estimate how many nucleated cells each sample contained. To quantify the absolute abundance of each unique TCRbeta CDR3 rearrangement, sequence reads were collapsed and filtered. For each sample, productive Simpson clonality was calculated by taking the square root of Simpson's diversity index across productive rearrangements. The immuneACCESS repertoire file appears here via TCRdb, limited to in-frame rearrangements. These files lack a portion of the clones; in checked studies, under half of the deficit traces to unresolved V genes, and the cause of the others is not known. The V and J calls and clone size come from that table; D and trimming were worked out from the DNA. For this sample there are about 310,000 clones; around nine tenths appear just once. The ten largest clonotypes hold 4.5% to 5.5% of the sample.

V gives up 1 base and J gives up 6 bases, and the segment between their germline ends measures 13 bases. From cysteine to phenylalanine, the CDR3 is 15 amino acids long. Left in the record is the CDR3 DNA by itself, 45 bases read in frame from the first base. According to the germline V gene, CDR1 reads SGHAT and CDR2 reads FQNNGV. Broad study findings and their caveats: The quantity of clinical and demographic metadata differed by source and by participant and was supplied without curation.

Comment on this clone: Its antigen target is currently unknown. Base qualities were left out, and no much larger clone turns up one base away.

The TCR sequence derives from a man in his sixties who had recovered from COVID-19. Sequencing was carried out using PBMCs or T cells enriched from blood (not recorded which). The chain is assembled from TRBV11-2 and TRBJ1-5; TRBD1 is perhaps the D gene, given 5 matching bases. The CDR3: CASSLGGQGFQPQHF. The DNA sequence reads TGTGCCAGCAGCTTAGGTGGGCAGGGCTTTCAGCCCCAGCATTTT.